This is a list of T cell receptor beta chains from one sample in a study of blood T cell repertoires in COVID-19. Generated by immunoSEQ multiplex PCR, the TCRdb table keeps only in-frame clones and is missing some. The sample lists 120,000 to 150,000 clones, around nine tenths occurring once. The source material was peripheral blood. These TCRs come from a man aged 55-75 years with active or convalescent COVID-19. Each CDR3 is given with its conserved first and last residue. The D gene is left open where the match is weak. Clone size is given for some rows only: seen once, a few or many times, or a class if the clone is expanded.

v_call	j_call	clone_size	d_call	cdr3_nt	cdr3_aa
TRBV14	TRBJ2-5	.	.	TGTGCCAGCATGCCCCTGACAGAGGAGGAGACCCAGTACTTC	CASMPLTEEETQYF
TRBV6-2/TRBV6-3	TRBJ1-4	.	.	TGTGCCAGCAGTTACGGAGTCAGCTTTAATGAAAAACTGTTTTTT	CASSYGVSFNEKLFF
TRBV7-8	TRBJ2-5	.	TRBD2	TGTGCCAGCAGCTTAGGTGGACTAGCGGGAGCCCAAGAGACCCAGTACTTC	CASSLGGLAGAQETQYF
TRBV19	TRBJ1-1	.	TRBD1	TGTGCCAGTACCAGGGACAGTATGAACACTGAAGCTTTCTTT	CASTRDSMNTEAFF
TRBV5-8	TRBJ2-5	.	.	TGTGCCAGCAGCTTGGTACCGGGCGGGGAGACCCAGTACTTC	CASSLVPGGETQYF
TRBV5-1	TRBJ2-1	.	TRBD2	TGCGCCAGCAGTCTTGGACTAGCGGGAGGCACCCACAATGAGCAGTTCTTC	CASSLGLAGGTHNEQFF
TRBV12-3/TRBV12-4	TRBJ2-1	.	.	TGTGCCAGCAGTCCAGACAGGTTCGCTGAGCAGTTCTTC	CASSPDRFAEQFF
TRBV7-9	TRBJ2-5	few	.	TGTGCCAGCAGCTTGGGGTTAGCGGAGAAAGAGACCCAGTACTTC	CASSLGLAEKETQYF
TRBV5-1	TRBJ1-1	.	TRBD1	TGCGCCAGCAGCTTGGGCGGGACTTCCAGGACAGGGAACACTGAAGCTTTCTTT	CASSLGGTSRTGNTEAFF
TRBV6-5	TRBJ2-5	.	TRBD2	TGTGCCAGCATCACCGGGACTATACAAGAGACCCAGTACTTC	CASITGTIQETQYF
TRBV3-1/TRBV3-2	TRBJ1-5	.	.	TGTGCCAGCAGCCAAGGGGGGGGGAATCAGCCCCAGCATTTT	CASSQGGGNQPQHF
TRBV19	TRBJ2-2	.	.	TGTGCCAGTAACAGAAACACCGGGGAGCTGTTTTTT	CASNRNTGELFF
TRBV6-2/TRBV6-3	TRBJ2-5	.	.	TGTGCCAGCAGCTTGCCGGGACAACCGACCCAGTACTTC	CASSLPGQPTQYF
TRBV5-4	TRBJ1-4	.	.	TGTGCCAGCAGCTTGGCAGGTGATAGGTATGAAAAACTGTTTTTT	CASSLAGDRYEKLFF
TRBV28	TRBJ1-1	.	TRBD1	TGTGCCAGCAGCTCAAAACAGGGGGCGCGAGCTTTCTTT	CASSSKQGARAFF
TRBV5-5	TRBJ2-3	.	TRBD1	TGTGCCAGCAGCTTGAAAGGACAGGGATCAGATACGCAGTATTTT	CASSLKGQGSDTQYF
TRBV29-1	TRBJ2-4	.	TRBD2	TGCAGCGCCAGAGTCGGGACTAGCGGGAGCATTCAGTACTTC	CSARVGTSGSIQYF
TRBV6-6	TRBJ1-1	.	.	TGTGCCAGCAGTCCCGTCGAGGGAGGCACTGAAGCTTTCTTT	CASSPVEGGTEAFF
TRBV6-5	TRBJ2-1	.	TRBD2	TGTGCCAGCAGCCGCACTAGCGGGTCCTACAATGAGCAGTTCTTC	CASSRTSGSYNEQFF
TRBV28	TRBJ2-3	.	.	TGTGCCAGCAGTTTACGACGGGTTGATACGCAGTATTTT	CASSLRRVDTQYF
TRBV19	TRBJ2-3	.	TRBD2	TGTGCCAGTAGTATCTTCGCGGGAGGACGGCCAGATACGCAGTATTTT	CASSIFAGGRPDTQYF
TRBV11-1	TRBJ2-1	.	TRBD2	TGTGCCAGCAGCGAGGGACTAGCGGTCTACAATGAGCAGTTCTTC	CASSEGLAVYNEQFF
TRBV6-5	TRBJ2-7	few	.	TGTGCCAGCAGTTACTCCCAGGGTCTCTACGAGCAGTACTTC	CASSYSQGLYEQYF
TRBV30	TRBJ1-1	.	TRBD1	TGTGCCTGGAGGCATGTGGACAGGGTGAACACTGAAGCTTTCTTT	CAWRHVDRVNTEAFF
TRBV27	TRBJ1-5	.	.	TGTGCCAGCAGTCCACACAGGGGCAATCAGCCCCAGCATTTT	CASSPHRGNQPQHF
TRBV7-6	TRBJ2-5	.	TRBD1	TGTGCCAGCAGCTTAGGTTGGGGACGGACAGGAGGAGAGACCCAGTACTTC	CASSLGWGRTGGETQYF
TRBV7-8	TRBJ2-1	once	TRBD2	TGTGCCAGCAGCTCCCCCTACACAACGGGAGGGCAGTTCTTC	CASSSPYTTGGQFF
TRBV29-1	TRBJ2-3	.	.	TGCAGCGTTAGACAGAGTAGCACAGATACGCAGTATTTT	CSVRQSSTDTQYF
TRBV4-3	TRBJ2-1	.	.	TGCGCCAGCAGCCAAGACAGCAGGGCATACTACAATGAGCAGTTCTTC	CASSQDSRAYYNEQFF
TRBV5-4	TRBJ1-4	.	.	TGTGCCAGCAGCTTGGACCAGAGGGAAAAACTGTTTTTT	CASSLDQREKLFF
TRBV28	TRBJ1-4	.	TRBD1	TGTGCCAGCAGTTCGGGACAGATCGGTGAAAAACTGTTTTTT	CASSSGQIGEKLFF
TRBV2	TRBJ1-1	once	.	TGTGCCAGCAGTGAAGCGCAGGTGAGCCCCCCTGAAGCTTTCTTT	CASSEAQVSPPEAFF
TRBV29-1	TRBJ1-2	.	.	TGCAGCGTTGTCACACCATCTAACTATGGCTACACCTTC	CSVVTPSNYGYTF
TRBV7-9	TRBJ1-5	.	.	TGTGCCAGCAGCTTAGGACAGTATAGCAATCAGCCCCAGCATTTT	CASSLGQYSNQPQHF
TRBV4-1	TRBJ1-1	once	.	TGCGCCAGCAGCCAAGGGCGGGGCAAACTCTCTGAAGCTTTCTTT	CASSQGRGKLSEAFF
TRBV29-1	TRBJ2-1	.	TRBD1	TGCAGCGTAGCCGGGACAGGTTACAATGAGCAGTTCTTC	CSVAGTGYNEQFF
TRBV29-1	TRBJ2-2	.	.	TGCAGCGTTGATGTGATGGGAGGCACCGGGGAGCTGTTTTTT	CSVDVMGGTGELFF
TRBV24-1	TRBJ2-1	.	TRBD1	TGTGCCACCAGTGATTTGCGGGCGGGACAGGGCTACAATGAGCAGTTCTTC	CATSDLRAGQGYNEQFF
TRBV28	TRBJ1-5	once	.	TGTGCCAGCAGTTCGCTACAGGGCTCCTTTCGTCAGCCCCAGCATTTT	CASSSLQGSFRQPQHF
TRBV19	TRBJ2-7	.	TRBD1	TGTGCCAGCCGACTCACCGGGACAGGGAACTCGTACGAGCAGTACTTC	CASRLTGTGNSYEQYF
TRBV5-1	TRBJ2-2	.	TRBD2	TGCGCCAGCAGCTTGACCCTAGCGGGAGGGAACACCGGGGAGCTGTTTTTT	CASSLTLAGGNTGELFF